This T cell receptor (beta chain) stems from a study of STAT3 mutations in large granular lymphocyte leukemia. As regards this clone: Antigen specificity is unknown.

With 4 bases removed from V and 7 bases from J, the gap between germline ends came to 19 bases. The CDR3 covers 16 residues. From germline, CDR1 is KGHSH and CDR2 LQKENI. Average productive template count per sample was 40,000 to 45,000. Generated by immunoSEQ multiplex PCR, the TCRdb table keeps only in-frame clones and is missing some. The table records about 40,000 clones, more than 70% of them present only once. Study-level points and caveats: Every T-LGLL patient had at least one immunodominant TCRbeta clonotype. All newly emerging clones after therapy were STAT3 wild type.

This sequence joins TRBV18 and TRBJ2-2; maybe TRBD2 (5 bases). The sequencing sample was made of PBMCs. This clonotype was obtained from a human donor with T large granular lymphocyte leukemia. Some clones in this sample may be carry-over from other donors' samples. CDR3: CASSLANPPGSGELFF. The CDR3 DNA reads as TGTGCCAGCTCACTAGCGAACCCTCCGGGAAGCGGGGAGCTGTTTTTT.